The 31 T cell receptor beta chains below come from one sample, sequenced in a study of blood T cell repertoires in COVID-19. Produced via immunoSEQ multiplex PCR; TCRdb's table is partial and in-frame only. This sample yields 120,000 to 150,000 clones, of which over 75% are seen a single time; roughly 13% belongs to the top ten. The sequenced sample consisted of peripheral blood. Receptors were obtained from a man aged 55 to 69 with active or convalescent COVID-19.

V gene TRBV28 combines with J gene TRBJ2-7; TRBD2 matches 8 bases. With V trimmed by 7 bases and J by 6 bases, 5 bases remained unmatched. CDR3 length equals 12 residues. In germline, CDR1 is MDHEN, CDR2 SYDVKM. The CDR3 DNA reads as TGTGCCAGCAACCATCGGGGGGGCGAGCAGTACTTC. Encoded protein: CASNHRGGEQYF.

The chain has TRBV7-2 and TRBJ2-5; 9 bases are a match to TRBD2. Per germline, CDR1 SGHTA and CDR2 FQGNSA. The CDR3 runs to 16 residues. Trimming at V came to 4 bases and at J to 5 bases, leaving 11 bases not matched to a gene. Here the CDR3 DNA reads TGTGCCAGCAGCTCGGGGACTAGCCCCCGACAGGAGACCCAGTACTTC. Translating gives CASSSGTSPRQETQYF.

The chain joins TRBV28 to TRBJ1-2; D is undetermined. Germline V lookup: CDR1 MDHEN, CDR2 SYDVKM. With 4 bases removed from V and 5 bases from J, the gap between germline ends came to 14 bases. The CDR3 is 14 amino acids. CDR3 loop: CASSSKPLIYGYTF. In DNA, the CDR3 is TGTGCCAGCAGTTCAAAGCCCCTCATATATGGCTACACCTTC.

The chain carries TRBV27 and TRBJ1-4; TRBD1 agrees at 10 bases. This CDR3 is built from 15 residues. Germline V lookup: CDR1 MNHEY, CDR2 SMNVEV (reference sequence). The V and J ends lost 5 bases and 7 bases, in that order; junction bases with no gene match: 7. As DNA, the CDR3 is TGTGCCAGCAGTCAACGGACAGGGGGAGGTGAAAAACTGTTTTTT. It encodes CASSQRTGGGEKLFF.

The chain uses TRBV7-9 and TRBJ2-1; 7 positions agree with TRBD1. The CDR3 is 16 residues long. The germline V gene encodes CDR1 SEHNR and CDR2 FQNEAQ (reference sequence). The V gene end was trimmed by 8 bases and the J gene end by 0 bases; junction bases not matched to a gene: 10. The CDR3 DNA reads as TGTGCCAGCTGCCCCCGGGACAGCTTCTCCTACAATGAGCAGTTCTTC. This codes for CASCPRDSFSYNEQFF.

CDR3 residues: CASSFSITDTDTQYF. In DNA form, the CDR3 reads TGTGCCAGCAGTTTTTCTATAACCGACACAGATACGCAGTATTTT. The gene calls are TRBV27 and TRBJ2-3; D remains ambiguous. CDR1 MNHEY and CDR2 SMNVEV come from the germline V gene (reference sequence). This CDR3 region has 15 residues. Trimming cost V 3 bases and J 2 bases, with 12 bases left between them.

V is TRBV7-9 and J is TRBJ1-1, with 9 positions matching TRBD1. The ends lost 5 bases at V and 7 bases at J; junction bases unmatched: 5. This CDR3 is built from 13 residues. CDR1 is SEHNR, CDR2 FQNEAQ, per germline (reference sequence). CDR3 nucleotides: TGTGCCAGCAGCCGACAGGGGGGTGGTGAAGCTTTCTTT. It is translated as CASSRQGGGEAFF.

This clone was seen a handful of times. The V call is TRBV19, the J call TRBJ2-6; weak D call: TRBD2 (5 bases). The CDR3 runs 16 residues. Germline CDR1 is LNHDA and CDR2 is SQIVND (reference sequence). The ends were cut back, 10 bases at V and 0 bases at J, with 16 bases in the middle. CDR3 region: CATGSRSTSGANVLTF. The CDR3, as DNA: TGTGCCACGGGGTCCAGGTCTACCTCTGGGGCCAACGTCCTGACTTTC.

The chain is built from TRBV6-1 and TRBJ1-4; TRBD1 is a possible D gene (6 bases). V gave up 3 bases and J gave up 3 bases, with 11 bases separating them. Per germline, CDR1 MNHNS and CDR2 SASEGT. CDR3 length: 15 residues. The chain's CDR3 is CASSDAGAANEKLFF. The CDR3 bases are TGTGCCAGCAGTGACGCAGGGGCGGCTAATGAAAAACTGTTTTTT.

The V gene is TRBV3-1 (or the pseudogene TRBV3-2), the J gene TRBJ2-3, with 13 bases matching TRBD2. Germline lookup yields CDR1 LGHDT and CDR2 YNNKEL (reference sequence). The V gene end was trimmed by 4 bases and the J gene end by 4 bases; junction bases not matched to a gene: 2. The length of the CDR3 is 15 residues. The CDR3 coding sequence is TGTGCCAGCAGCCCGACTAGCGGGAGGCCAGATACGCAGTATTTT. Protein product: CASSPTSGRPDTQYF.

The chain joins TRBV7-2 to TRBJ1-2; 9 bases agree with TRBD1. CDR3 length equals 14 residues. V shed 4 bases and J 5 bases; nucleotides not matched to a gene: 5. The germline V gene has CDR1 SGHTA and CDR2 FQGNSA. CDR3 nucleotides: TGTGCCAGCAGCTCCCGGACAGGGGAGTATGGCTACACCTTC. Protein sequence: CASSSRTGEYGYTF.

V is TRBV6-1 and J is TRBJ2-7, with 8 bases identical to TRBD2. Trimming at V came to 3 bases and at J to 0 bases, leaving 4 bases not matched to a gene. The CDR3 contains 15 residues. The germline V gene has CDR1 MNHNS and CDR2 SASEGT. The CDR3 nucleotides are TGTGCCAGCAGTGACAGACTAGCGAGCTCCTACGAGCAGTACTTC. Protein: CASSDRLASSYEQYF.

CDR3: CATSDPSTDPGNTIYF. In DNA, the CDR3 is TGTGCCACCAGTGATCCATCGACAGATCCTGGAAACACCATATATTTT. The chain combines TRBV24-1 with TRBJ1-3; perhaps TRBD1 as D (5 bases). V lost 3 bases and J 2 bases, leaving 13 bases between the germline ends. This CDR3 comprises 16 residues. Looked up from germline, CDR1 is KGHDR and CDR2 is SFDVKD.

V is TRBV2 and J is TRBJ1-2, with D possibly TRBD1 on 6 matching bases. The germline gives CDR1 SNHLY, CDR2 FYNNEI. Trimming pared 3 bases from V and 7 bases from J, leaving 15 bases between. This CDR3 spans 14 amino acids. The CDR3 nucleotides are TGTGCCAGCAGTGAGTTCGGACAGCGAACTGGCTACACCTTC. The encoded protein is CASSEFGQRTGYTF. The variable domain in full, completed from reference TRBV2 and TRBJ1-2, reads EPEVTQTPSHQVTQMGQEVILRCVPISNHLYFYWYRQILGQKVEFLVSFYNNEISEKSEIFDDQFSVERPDGSNFTLKIRSTKLEDSAMYFCASSEFGQRTGYTFGSGTRLTVV.

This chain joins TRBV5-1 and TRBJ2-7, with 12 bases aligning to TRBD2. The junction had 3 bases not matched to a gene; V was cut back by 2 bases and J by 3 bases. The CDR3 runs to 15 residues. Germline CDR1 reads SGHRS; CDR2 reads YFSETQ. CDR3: CASSFPTSGSYEQYF. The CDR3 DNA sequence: TGCGCCAGCAGCTTTCCGACTAGCGGGAGCTACGAGCAGTACTTC.

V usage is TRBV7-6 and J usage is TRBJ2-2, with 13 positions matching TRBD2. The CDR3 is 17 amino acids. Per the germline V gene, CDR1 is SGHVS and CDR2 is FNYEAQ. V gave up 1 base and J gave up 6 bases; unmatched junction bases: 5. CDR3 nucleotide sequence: TGTGCCAGCAGCTTAGACTCTACTAGCGGGAGGGCCGGGGAGCTGTTTTTT. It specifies CASSLDSTSGRAGELFF.

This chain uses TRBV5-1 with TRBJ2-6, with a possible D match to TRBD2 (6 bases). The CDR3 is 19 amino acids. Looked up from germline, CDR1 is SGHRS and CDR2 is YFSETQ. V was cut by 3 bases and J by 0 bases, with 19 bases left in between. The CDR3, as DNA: TGCGCCAGCAGCTATCTAGCTGGCGGGGTAAGCTCTGGGGCCAACGTCCTGACTTTC. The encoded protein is CASSYLAGGVSSGANVLTF.

This CDR3 is CASSLGVYYEQYF. The CDR3 DNA follows: TGTGCCAGTAGCCTCGGGGTCTACTACGAGCAGTACTTC. The V call is TRBV7-2, the J call TRBJ2-7; possibly TRBD2 for D (5 bases). The CDR3 is 13 residues long. The V end lost 9 bases, the J end lost 3 bases, and 15 bases lay between the germline ends. Germline assignment: CDR1 SGHTA and CDR2 FQGNSA.

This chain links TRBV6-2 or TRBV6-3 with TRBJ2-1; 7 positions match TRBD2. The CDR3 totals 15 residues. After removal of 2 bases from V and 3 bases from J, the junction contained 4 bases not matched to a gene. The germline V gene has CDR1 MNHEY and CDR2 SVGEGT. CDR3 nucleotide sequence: TGTGCCAGCAGTTACGGAATAGCGGGCTACAATGAGCAGTTCTTC. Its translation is CASSYGIAGYNEQFF.

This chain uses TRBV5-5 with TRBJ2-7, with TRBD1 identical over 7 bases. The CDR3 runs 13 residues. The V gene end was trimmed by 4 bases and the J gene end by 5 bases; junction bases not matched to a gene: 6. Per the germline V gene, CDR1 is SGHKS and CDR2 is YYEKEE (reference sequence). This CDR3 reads CASSLWDSDEQYF. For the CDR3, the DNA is TGTGCCAGCAGCCTATGGGACAGCGACGAGCAGTACTTC.

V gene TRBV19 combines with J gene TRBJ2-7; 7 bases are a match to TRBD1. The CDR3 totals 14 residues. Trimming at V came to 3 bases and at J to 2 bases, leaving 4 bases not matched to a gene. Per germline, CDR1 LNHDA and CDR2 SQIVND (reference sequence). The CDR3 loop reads CASSILGTAYEQYF. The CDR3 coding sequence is TGTGCCAGTAGTATCCTCGGGACAGCCTACGAGCAGTACTTC.

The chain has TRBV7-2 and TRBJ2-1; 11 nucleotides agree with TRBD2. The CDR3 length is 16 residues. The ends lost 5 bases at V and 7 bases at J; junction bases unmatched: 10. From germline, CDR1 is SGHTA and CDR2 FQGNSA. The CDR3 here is CASSEKLAGASNEQFF. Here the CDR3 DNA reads TGTGCCAGCAGCGAGAAACTAGCGGGAGCCAGTAATGAGCAGTTCTTC.

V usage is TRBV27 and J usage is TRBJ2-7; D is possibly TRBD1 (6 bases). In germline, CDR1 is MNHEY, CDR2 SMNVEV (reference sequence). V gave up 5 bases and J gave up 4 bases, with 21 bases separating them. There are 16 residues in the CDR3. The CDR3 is CASSLDPRGMGYEQYF. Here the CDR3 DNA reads TGTGCCAGCAGTCTAGACCCCAGGGGAATGGGGTACGAGCAGTACTTC.

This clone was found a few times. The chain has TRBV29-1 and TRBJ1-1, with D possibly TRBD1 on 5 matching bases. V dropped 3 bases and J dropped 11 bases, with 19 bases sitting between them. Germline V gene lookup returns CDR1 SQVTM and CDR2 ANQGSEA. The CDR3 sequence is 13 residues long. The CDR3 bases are TGCAGCGTTGAGTTTCCAGGGTGGGGCGCGGCTTTCTTT. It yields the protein CSVEFPGWGAAFF.

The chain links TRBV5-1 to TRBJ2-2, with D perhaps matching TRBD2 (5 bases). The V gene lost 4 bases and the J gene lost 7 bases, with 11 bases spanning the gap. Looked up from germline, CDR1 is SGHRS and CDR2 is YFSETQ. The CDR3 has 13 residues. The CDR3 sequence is CASSLDSGGELFF. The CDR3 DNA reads TGCGCCAGCAGCCTGGACTCTGGCGGGGAGCTGTTTTTT.

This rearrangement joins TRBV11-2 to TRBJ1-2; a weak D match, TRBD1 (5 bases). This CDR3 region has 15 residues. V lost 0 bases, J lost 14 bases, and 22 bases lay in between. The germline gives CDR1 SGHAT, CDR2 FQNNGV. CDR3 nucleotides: TGTGCCAGCAGCTTAGACAGGGTTTTGAGCCCCCTTGGAACCTTC. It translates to CASSLDRVLSPLGTF.

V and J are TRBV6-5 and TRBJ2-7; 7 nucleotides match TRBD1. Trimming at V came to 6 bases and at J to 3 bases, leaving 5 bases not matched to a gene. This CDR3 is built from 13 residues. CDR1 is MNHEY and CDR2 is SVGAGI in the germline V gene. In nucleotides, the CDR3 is TGTGCCAGCAGCTGGGGACAGAGCTACGAGCAGTACTTC. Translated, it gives CASSWGQSYEQYF.

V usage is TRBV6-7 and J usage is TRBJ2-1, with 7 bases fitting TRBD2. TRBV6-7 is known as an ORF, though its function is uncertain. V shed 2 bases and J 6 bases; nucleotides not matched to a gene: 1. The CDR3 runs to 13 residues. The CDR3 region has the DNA TGTGCCAGCAGTTACCGACTAGCCAATGAGCAGTTCTTC. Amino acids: CASSYRLANEQFF.

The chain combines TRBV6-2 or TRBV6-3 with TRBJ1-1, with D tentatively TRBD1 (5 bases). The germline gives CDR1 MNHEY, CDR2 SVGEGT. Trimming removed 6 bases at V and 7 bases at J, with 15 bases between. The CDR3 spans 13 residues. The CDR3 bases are TGTGCCAGCAGCTCCTCTAGGGGAGGTGAAGCTTTCTTT. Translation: CASSSSRGGEAFF.

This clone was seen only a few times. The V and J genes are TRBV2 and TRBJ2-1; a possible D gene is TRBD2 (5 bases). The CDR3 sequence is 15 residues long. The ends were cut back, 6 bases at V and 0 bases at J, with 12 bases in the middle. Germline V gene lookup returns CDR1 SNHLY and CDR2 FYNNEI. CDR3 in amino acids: CASRPPGSSYNEQFF. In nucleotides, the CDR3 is TGTGCCAGCAGGCCGCCGGGGAGCTCCTACAATGAGCAGTTCTTC.

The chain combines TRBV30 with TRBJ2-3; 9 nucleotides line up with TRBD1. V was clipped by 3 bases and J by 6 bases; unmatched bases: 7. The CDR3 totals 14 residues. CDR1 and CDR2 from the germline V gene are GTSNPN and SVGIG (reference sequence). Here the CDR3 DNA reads TGTGCCTGGAGAGCACAGGGGGCATTGGATACGCAGTATTTT. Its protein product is CAWRAQGALDTQYF. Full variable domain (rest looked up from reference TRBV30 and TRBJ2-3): SQTIHQWPATLVQPVGSPLSLECTVEGTSNPNLYWYRQAAGRGLQLLFYSVGIGQISSEVPQNLSASRPQDRQFILSSKKLLLSDSGFYLCAWRAQGALDTQYFGPGTRLTVL.